One and the same sample provided the 11 T cell receptor beta chains below, sequenced in a study of cytomegalovirus exposure and HLA in healthy donors. PCR amplification relied on 60 Vbeta primers (plus 13 Jbeta primers). TCRdb keeps only in-frame clones here, not all; method: immunoSEQ multiplex PCR. Altogether over 40,000 clones are present, over 60% being singletons, with the ten largest covering about 2.5%. Material for sequencing was PBMCs. All receptors derive from a woman aged 40 to 50 in good health and CMV-seropositive.

V usage is TRBV5-1 and J usage is TRBJ1-1, with 7 bases identical to TRBD1. The CDR3 length is 14 residues. Germline assignment: CDR1 SGHRS and CDR2 YFSETQ. The J segment lost 6 bases and the V segment lost 2 bases, leaving 7 bases of the junction unmatched. CDR3 sequence: CASSFDQGGAEAFF. The DNA for the CDR3 is TGCGCCAGCAGCTTCGACCAGGGGGGCGCTGAAGCTTTCTTT.

This clone has a handful of counts. The chain uses TRBV7-6 and TRBJ1-1; 10 bases match TRBD1. The junction had 8 bases not matched to a gene; V was cut back by 5 bases and J by 5 bases. This CDR3 spans 15 amino acids. The germline gives CDR1 SGHVS, CDR2 FNYEAQ. This chain's CDR3 is CASSQGADRGTEAFF. As DNA, the CDR3 is TGTGCCAGCAGCCAGGGGGCGGACAGGGGGACTGAAGCTTTCTTT.

The chain has TRBV6-5 and TRBJ2-7; maybe TRBD2 (6 bases). The V end lost 7 bases, the J end lost 2 bases, and 15 bases lay between the germline ends. The germline V gene has CDR1 MNHEY and CDR2 SVGAGI. The CDR3 runs 14 residues. The CDR3 DNA reads TGTGCCAGCATGGGGAGGATCCCCCCCTACGAGCAGTACTTC. This gives the protein CASMGRIPPYEQYF.

The rearrangement links TRBV11-2 to TRBJ1-1, with D unclear. The length of the CDR3 is 14 residues. Germline CDR1 SGHAT, CDR2 FQNNGV. Trimming pared 8 bases from V and 2 bases from J, leaving 15 bases between. CDR3 bases: TGTGCCAGCGCCCCGGGCGGGAGAAACACTGAAGCTTTCTTT. This gives the protein CASAPGGRNTEAFF.

The chain has TRBV7-2 and TRBJ1-5; 10 positions match TRBD1. After removal of 4 bases from V and 6 bases from J, the junction contained 3 bases not matched to a gene. CDR3 length equals 14 residues. Germline V gene data show CDR1 as SGHTA and CDR2 as FQGNSA. This CDR3 is CASSSWDRGQPQHF. The CDR3, as DNA: TGTGCCAGCAGCTCCTGGGACAGGGGTCAGCCCCAGCATTTT. Looking up the rest from reference TRBV7-2 and TRBJ1-5 gives the full variable domain: GAGVSQSPSNKVTEKGKDVELRCDPISGHTALYWYRQSLGQGLEFLIYFQGNSAPDKSGLPSDRFSAERTGGSVSTLTIQRTQQEDSAVYLCASSSWDRGQPQHFGDGTRLSIL.

The V gene is TRBV27, the J gene TRBJ2-5; 8 positions match TRBD1. The CDR3 is made up of 15 amino acids. J gave up 5 bases and V 5 bases, and 10 bases lay outside the gene matches. Germline CDR1 reads MNHEY; CDR2 reads SMNVEV (reference sequence). The CDR3 coding sequence is TGTGCCAGCAGTCCCCGACAGGGGAGGTGGGAGACCCAGTACTTC. This sequence encodes CASSPRQGRWETQYF.

The chain is built from TRBV10-1 and TRBJ2-7; tentative D call: TRBD2 (6 bases). CDR1 and CDR2 from the germline V gene are WNHNN and SYGVQD (reference sequence). The CDR3 length is 12 residues. Trimming took off 5 bases at V and 5 bases at J, with 10 bases between the two ends. CDR3: CASSPGANEQYF. The CDR3 coding sequence is TGCGCCAGCAGTCCGGGAGCTAACGAGCAGTACTTC.

This clone occurred a few times. The V gene is TRBV28, the J gene TRBJ2-1, with TRBD1 matching 7 bases. The J segment lost 6 bases and the V segment lost 5 bases, leaving 10 bases of the junction unmatched. The CDR3 is 15 amino acids. CDR1 and CDR2 (germline): MDHEN, SYDVKM. Here the CDR3 reads CASSETSGGRNEQFF. CDR3 nucleotide sequence: TGTGCCAGCAGTGAAACTTCAGGGGGACGCAATGAGCAGTTCTTC.

This clone was found once. This chain connects TRBV6-5 to TRBJ1-5; D uncertain. Germline V gives CDR1 MNHEY, CDR2 SVGAGI. The CDR3 has 15 residues. V gave up 2 bases and J gave up 0 bases, with 8 bases separating them. The DNA of the CDR3 is TGTGCCAGCAGTTACGGGCAGTTTAGCAATCAGCCCCAGCATTTT. Protein product: CASSYGQFSNQPQHF.

The CDR3 reads CASSRLAGTEETQYF. CDR3 DNA: TGTGCCAGCAGCCGACTAGCGGGGACTGAAGAGACCCAGTACTTC. The V and J genes are TRBV14 and TRBJ2-5; 11 positions match TRBD2. The trim removed 4 bases at V and 3 bases at J, leaving 4 bases unmatched. Germline-derived CDR1 and CDR2 are SGHDN and FVKESK. The CDR3 covers 15 residues.

A note on this clone: One end of the junction is discordant with germline, which a read error may explain. This specimen includes other DNA sequences encoding the same CDR3. The gene calls are TRBV9 and TRBJ1-1, with a tentative D call TRBD1 (5 bases). Germline lookup yields CDR1 SGDLS and CDR2 YYNGEE. The CDR3 is 12 residues long. For the CDR3, the DNA is TGTGCCAGCAGTGTAGGGGAGACTGAAGCTTTCTTT. Translating gives CASSVGETEAFF. Variable domain in full (rest from reference TRBV9 and TRBJ1-1): DSGVTQTPKHLITATGQRVTLRCSPRSGDLSVYWYQQSLDQGLQFLIQYYNGEERAKGNILERFSAQQFPDLHSELNLSSLELGDSALYFCASSVGETEAFFGQGTRLTVV.